These 3 T cell receptor beta chains share one sample of origin, sequenced in a study of cytomegalovirus exposure and HLA in healthy donors. Primers included in the PCR were 60 Vbeta and 13 Jbeta primers. Some clones are missing from TCRdb's copy, which holds only in-frame ones; the method was immunoSEQ multiplex PCR. The sample shows some 30,000 clones, around two fifths of them seen only once. Sequencing used PBMCs. Receptors were obtained from a woman in her 50s in good health and CMV-seronegative.

The CDR3 DNA reads as TGTGCCAGTAGTATAGCCCAGACAGGGGGCGTAGCAGATACGCAGTATTTT. Translated, it gives CASSIAQTGGVADTQYF. This chain connects TRBV19 to TRBJ2-3, with 10 positions matching TRBD1. The CDR3 extends over 17 amino acids. The V gene's germline CDR1 is LNHDA and CDR2 SQIVND (reference sequence). Unmatched junction bases numbered 8, after V lost 1 base and J lost 4 bases.

The sample holds a few counts of this clone. This chain joins TRBV28 and TRBJ1-2; 10 bases agree with TRBD1. Germline V gives CDR1 MDHEN, CDR2 SYDVKM. The CDR3 runs to 15 residues. J was trimmed by 7 bases and V by 5 bases; bases with no gene match: 10. The CDR3 nucleotides are TGTGCCAGCAGTCCTCAAGACAGGGGGCTTCTTGGCTACACCTTC. Its translation: CASSPQDRGLLGYTF.

This chain links TRBV4-2 with TRBJ2-7; 13 nucleotides match TRBD2. CDR1 is LGHNA and CDR2 is YNFKEQ in the germline V gene. Losses at the gene ends were 5 bases for V and 5 bases for J; bases not matched to a gene: 9. The CDR3 is 16 residues long. The DNA for the CDR3 is TGTGCCAGCAGCATGCGGACTAGCGGGGGTGTAGACGAGCAGTACTTC. It encodes CASSMRTSGGVDEQYF.